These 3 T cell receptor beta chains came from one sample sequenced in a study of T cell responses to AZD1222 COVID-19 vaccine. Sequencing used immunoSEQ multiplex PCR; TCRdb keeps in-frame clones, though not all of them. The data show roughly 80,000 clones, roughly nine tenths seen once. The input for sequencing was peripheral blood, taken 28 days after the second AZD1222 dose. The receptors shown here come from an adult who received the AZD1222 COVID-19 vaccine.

The CDR3 DNA follows: TGTGCCAGCAGCCACTCCGCGGGAGGGCCCACAGATACGCAGTATTTT. This sequence encodes CASSHSAGGPTDTQYF. V gene TRBV7-3 combines with J gene TRBJ2-3; 9 bases are shared with TRBD2. Losses at the gene ends were 5 bases for V and 2 bases for J; bases not matched to a gene: 8. CDR3 size: 16 residues. Germline V gives CDR1 SGHTA, CDR2 FQGTGA.

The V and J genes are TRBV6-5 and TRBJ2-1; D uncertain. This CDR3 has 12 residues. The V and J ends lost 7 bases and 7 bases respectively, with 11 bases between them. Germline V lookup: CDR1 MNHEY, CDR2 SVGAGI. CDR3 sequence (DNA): TGTGCCAGCACCCCCCTAGTGAATGAGCAGTTCTTC. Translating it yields CASTPLVNEQFF.

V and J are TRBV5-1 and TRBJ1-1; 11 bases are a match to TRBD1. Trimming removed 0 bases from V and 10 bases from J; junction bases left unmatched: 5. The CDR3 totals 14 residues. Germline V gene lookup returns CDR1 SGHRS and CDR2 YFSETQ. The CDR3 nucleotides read TGCGCCAGCAGCTTGGGAGGGGACAGGGGGATAGCTTTCTTT. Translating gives CASSLGGDRGIAFF.